The rows below give T cell receptor beta chains drawn from one sample of a study of T cell repertoires in cytomegalovirus infection. TCRdb processed the reads anew with MiXCR; each CDR3 protein has one entry. The data show approximately 1,000,000 distinct CDR3 sequences, roughly 31% seen once. The antigens for these receptors are not known. The sample in question was cultured CD8+ T cells from PBMCs, obtained from culture after CMV antigen stimulation. These receptors came from a human donor in good health (CMV status not recorded). Some clones in this sample may be carry-over from other donors' samples. The CDR3 runs from the conserved cysteine through the conserved F or W. A D gene is named only where the DNA matches it firmly. Some rows have no size entry. The others give once, few or many, or a class for an expanded clone.

D | size | J | V | DNA | CDR3
NA | NA | TRBJ1-6 | TRBV4-2 | TGTGCCAGCAGCCAAGCGCACATTGTAGGCCACACAAATTCACCCCTCCACTTT | CASSQAHIVGHTNSPLHF
TRBD1 | NA | TRBJ1-2 | TRBV5-6 | TGTGCCAGCAGCTTCGGGACAGGGGGGGGCGGTGATGGCTACACCTTC | CASSFGTGGGGDGYTF
TRBD2 | few | TRBJ2-5 | TRBV4-1 | TGCGCCAGCAGCCCCTGGGGAGGGTCCGCAGAGACCCAGTACTTC | CASSPWGGSAETQYF
TRBD2 | NA | TRBJ2-7 | TRBV19 | TGTGCCAGTAGTCCAGGACTAGCGGGGGCCTCCTACGAGCAGTACTTC | CASSPGLAGASYEQYF
NA | few | TRBJ1-1 | TRBV5-5 | TGTGCCAGCACCCTTTTCAGGGGAGCTGAAGCTTTCTTT | CASTLFRGAEAFF
TRBD1 | NA | TRBJ2-1 | TRBV5-5 | TGTGCCAGCAGCGGGGACAGGGACTTCTACAATGAGCAGTTCTTC | CASSGDRDFYNEQFF
NA | NA | TRBJ2-3 | TRBV20-1 | TGCAGTGCTATTCTTACGGGCCGCCCAGATACGCAGTATTTT | CSAILTGRPDTQYF
TRBD1 | NA | TRBJ2-4 | TRBV4-1 | TGCGCCAGCAGCCAAACTCCGGGACAGTTACACATTCAGTACTTC | CASSQTPGQLHIQYF
NA | NA | TRBJ1-2 | TRBV12-5 | TGTGCTAGTGGCTCAAGGGGGGCGCAGGTCTATGGCTACACCTTC | CASGSRGAQVYGYTF
NA | many | TRBJ2-5 | TRBV7-2 | TGTGCCAGCAGCTCCAGGCCCCAAGAGACCCAGTACTTC | CASSSRPQETQYF
NA | few | TRBJ2-7 | TRBV7-2 | TGTGCCAGCAGCTTGTGGGGATCAGGCGAGCAGTACTTC | CASSLWGSGEQYF
TRBD2 | NA | TRBJ2-1 | TRBV19 | TGTGCCAGTAGTATGGGACTAGCGAGCCATGAGCAGTTCTTC | CASSMGLASHEQFF
TRBD1 | NA | TRBJ2-6 | TRBV19 | TGTGCCAGTACCTCGGACAGGCAGGGCTCTGGGGCCAACGTCCTGACTTTC | CASTSDRQGSGANVLTF
NA | many | TRBJ2-3 | TRBV28 | TGTGCCAGCAGTAGTCTGCCGGCGGATACGCAGTATTTT | CASSSLPADTQYF
NA | many | TRBJ1-3 | TRBV7-9 | TGTGCCAGCACCCCCTTGGGGGCAGGGGCTGGAAACACCATATATTTT | CASTPLGAGAGNTIYF
NA | few | TRBJ1-5 | TRBV6-1 | TGTGCCAGCAGCCTAAGGCCAACCCAGGGTAATCAGCCCCAGCATTTT | CASSLRPTQGNQPQHF
NA | NA | TRBJ2-1 | TRBV10-3 | TGTGCCATCAGTGACCCCCCAGGGTGGGCGGACAATGAGCAGTTCTTC | CAISDPPGWADNEQFF
NA | few | TRBJ2-5 | TRBV14 | TGTGCCAGCAGCCAAGCTGGCGGGTTCCAAGAGACCCAGTACTTC | CASSQAGGFQETQYF
NA | NA | TRBJ2-5 | TRBV7-6 | TGTGCCAGCAGCTTAGCGGGCAGGGGGGACCAAGAGACCCAGTACTTC | CASSLAGRGDQETQYF
TRBD1 | few | TRBJ1-1 | TRBV19 | TGTGCCAGTAGTCCGGACAGGGCGGAAGGGACTGAAGCTTTCTTT | CASSPDRAEGTEAFF
NA | NA | TRBJ2-7 | TRBV12-3/TRBV12-4 | TGTGCCAGCCAGTCGGGACCCGGCGAGCAGTACTTC | CASQSGPGEQYF
TRBD1 | many | TRBJ2-2 | TRBV7-2 | TGTGCCAGCAGTTCCGTAACTAGACAGGGGGTTGCTGGGGAGCTGTTTTTT | CASSSVTRQGVAGELFF
TRBD2 | NA | TRBJ2-3 | TRBV9 | TGTGCCAGCAGCGGGGGGACTAGCGGGGGAAGCACAGATACGCAGTATTTT | CASSGGTSGGSTDTQYF
TRBD1 | NA | TRBJ1-1 | TRBV12-3/TRBV12-4 | TGTGCCAGCAGTTGGATACCCCGGGACAGGGTGAACACTGAAGCTTTCTTT | CASSWIPRDRVNTEAFF
TRBD2 | NA | TRBJ2-1 | TRBV4-2 | TGTGCCAGCAGCCATACGCCGCCGGGACTAGCGGTCTCCTTGGGCGGCGATGAGCAGTTCTTC | CASSHTPPGLAVSLGGDEQFF
NA | many | TRBJ2-1 | TRBV6-5 | TGTGCCAGCACCGGGAATTACAATGAGCAGTTCTTC | CASTGNYNEQFF
NA | few | TRBJ1-3 | TRBV29-1 | TGCAGCGTTGAAGACCGAGGAAACACCATATATTTT | CSVEDRGNTIYF
NA | many | TRBJ2-1 | TRBV6-2/TRBV6-3 | TGTGCCAGCAGTTACTCGATCAATGAGCAGTTCTTC | CASSYSINEQFF
NA | few | TRBJ2-3 | TRBV7-2 | TGTGCCAGCACTACCCCGGGGGACTCAGATACGCAGTATTTT | CASTTPGDSDTQYF
NA | few | TRBJ1-4 | TRBV7-6 | TGTGCCAGCAGAAATGACGGCGCAACTAATGAAAAACTGTTTTTT | CASRNDGATNEKLFF
NA | NA | TRBJ1-6 | TRBV7-9 | TGTGCCAGCAGCTTTGACGCGGGGGATAATTCACCCCTCCACTTT | CASSFDAGDNSPLHF
TRBD2 | NA | TRBJ2-1 | TRBV7-3 | TGTGCCAGCAGCGCTAGCGGGGGGGCTTTCGATGAGCAGTTCTTC | CASSASGGAFDEQFF
TRBD1 | few | TRBJ2-1 | TRBV6-1 | TGTGCCAGCAGTCTTGACAGGGCCAGCTCCTACAATGAGCAGTTCTTC | CASSLDRASSYNEQFF
NA | NA | TRBJ2-2 | TRBV4-1 | TGCGCCAGCAGCCAAGATCCGGGGGCCCGGGAGCTGTTTTTT | CASSQDPGARELFF
NA | NA | TRBJ1-5 | TRBV6-1 | TGTGCCAGCAGCCCCTCGGGGCTGACCAATCAGCCCCAGCATTTT | CASSPSGLTNQPQHF
NA | NA | TRBJ2-4 | TRBV6-1 | TGTGCCAGCACCGAAATGGGGGCCAAAAACATTCAGTACTTC | CASTEMGAKNIQYF
NA | NA | TRBJ1-1 | TRBV27 | TGTGCCAGCAGTCTCCGGGGGCCCAGGGAGTCGGATCAGAACACTGAAGCTTTCTTT | CASSLRGPRESDQNTEAFF
NA | NA | TRBJ1-2 | TRBV25-1 | TGTGCCAGCAGTTGGTATACAGGGTTCGGTTTCTATGGCTACACCTTC | CASSWYTGFGFYGYTF
NA | many | TRBJ2-1 | TRBV7-8 | TGTGCCAGCAGCTCAACAGCAAGCTCCTACAATGAGCAGTTCTTC | CASSSTASSYNEQFF
TRBD1 | few | TRBJ1-5 | TRBV10-2 | TGCGCCAGCAGTGAACACGGGACAGGGGAAGGGCCCCAGCATTTT | CASSEHGTGEGPQHF
TRBD2 | NA | TRBJ2-1 | TRBV9 | TGTGCCAGCAGCGGTGCCGGGACCGGGAGGGATGAGCAGTTCTTC | CASSGAGTGRDEQFF